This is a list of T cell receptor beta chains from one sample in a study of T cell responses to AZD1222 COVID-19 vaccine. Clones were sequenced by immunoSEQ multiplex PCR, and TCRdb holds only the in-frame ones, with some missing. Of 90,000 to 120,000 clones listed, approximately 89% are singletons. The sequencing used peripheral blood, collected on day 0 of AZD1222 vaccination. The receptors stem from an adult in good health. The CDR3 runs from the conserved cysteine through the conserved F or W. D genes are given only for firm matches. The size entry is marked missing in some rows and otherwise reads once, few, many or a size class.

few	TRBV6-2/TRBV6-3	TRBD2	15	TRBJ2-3	CASSDRDYHTDTQYF	TGTGCCAGCAGTGACCGGGACTACCACACAGATACGCAGTATTTT
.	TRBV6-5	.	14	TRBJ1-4	CASTTGRTNEKLFF	TGTGCCAGCACCACGGGCAGAACTAATGAAAAACTGTTTTTT
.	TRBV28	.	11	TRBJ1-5	CASSSDQPQHF	TGTGCCAGCAGTTCGGATCAGCCCCAGCATTTT
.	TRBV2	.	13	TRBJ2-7	CASTQGGQGVQYF	TGTGCCAGCACCCAAGGGGGGCAGGGAGTGCAGTACTTC
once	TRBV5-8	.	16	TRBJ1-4	CASSRGGASANEKLFF	TGTGCCAGCAGCCGAGGGGGGGCGTCGGCTAATGAAAAACTGTTTTTT
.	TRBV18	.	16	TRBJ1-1	CASSPPRQNANTEAFF	TGTGCCAGCTCACCACCGAGGCAGAATGCCAACACTGAAGCTTTCTTT
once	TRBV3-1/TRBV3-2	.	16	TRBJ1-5	CASSQDYRIGNQPQHF	TGTGCCAGCAGCCAAGATTACAGGATCGGCAATCAGCCCCAGCATTTT
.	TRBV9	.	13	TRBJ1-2	CASSVTDLGGYTF	TGTGCCAGCAGCGTAACAGACTTAGGTGGCTACACCTTC
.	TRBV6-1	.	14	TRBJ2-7	CASSEGDSSYEQYF	TGTGCCAGCAGTGAAGGAGACAGCTCCTACGAGCAGTACTTC
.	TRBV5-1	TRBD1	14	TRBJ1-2	CASSLAGTGGGYTF	TGCGCCAGCAGCTTGGCGGGGACAGGGGGTGGCTACACCTTC
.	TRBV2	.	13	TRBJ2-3	CASSIGPTDTQYF	TGTGCCAGCAGTATCGGGCCGACAGATACGCAGTATTTT
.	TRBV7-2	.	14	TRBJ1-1	CASGVAGMPTEAFF	TGTGCCAGCGGCGTGGCAGGGATGCCCACTGAAGCTTTCTTT
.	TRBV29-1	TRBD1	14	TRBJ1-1	CSVPPRTGGTEAFF	TGCAGCGTTCCACCCCGGACAGGGGGAACTGAAGCTTTCTTT
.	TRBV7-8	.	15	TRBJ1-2	CASSKAGTENYGYTF	TGTGCCAGCAGCAAGGCTGGTACGGAGAACTATGGCTACACCTTC
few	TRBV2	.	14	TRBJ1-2	CASEERDYRYGYTF	TGTGCCAGCGAAGAAAGGGATTACCGCTATGGCTACACCTTC
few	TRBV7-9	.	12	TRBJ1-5	CASKLGDQPQHF	TGTGCCAGCAAGCTAGGGGACCAGCCCCAGCATTTT
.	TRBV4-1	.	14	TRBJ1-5	CASSQERGNQPQHF	TGCGCCAGCAGCCAAGAGAGAGGCAATCAGCCCCAGCATTTT
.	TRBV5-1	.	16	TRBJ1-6	CASSPSGGSYNSPLHF	TGCGCCAGCAGCCCCAGTGGGGGCTCCTATAATTCACCCCTCCACTTT
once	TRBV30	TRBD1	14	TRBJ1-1	CAWTTGGANTEAFF	TGTGCCTGGACAACAGGGGGAGCGAACACTGAAGCTTTCTTT